The 16 T cell receptor beta chains below were found in one sample sequenced in a study of PD-1 blockade in mismatch repair-deficient tumors. Generated by immunoSEQ multiplex PCR, the TCRdb table keeps only in-frame clones and is missing some. The sample includes roughly 16,000 clones, about 80% of them seen just once. This material consisted of PBMCs, taken 4 weeks after starting pembrolizumab. These receptor sequences come from an adult with mismatch repair-deficient cancer.

This clone was observed once. The chain recombines TRBV5-1 with TRBJ2-5; D is unclear. The V end lost 1 base, the J end lost 3 bases, and 4 bases lay between the germline ends. CDR3 size: 12 residues. Germline CDR1 and CDR2: SGHRS and YFSETQ. CDR3 region: CASSLPEETQYF. CDR3 bases: TGCGCCAGCAGCTTGCCGGAAGAGACCCAGTACTTC. The full variable domain, its missing parts supplied by reference TRBV5-1 and TRBJ2-5, is KAGVTQTPRYLIKTRGQQVTLSCSPISGHRSVSWYQQTPGQGLQFLFEYFSETQRNKGNFPGRFSGRQFSNSRSEMNVSTLELGDSALYLCASSLPEETQYFGPGTRLLVL.

This chain joins TRBV5-1 and TRBJ2-1; 7 positions match TRBD1. The CDR3 has 13 residues. V was pared by 1 base and J by 9 bases, with 4 bases of the junction left unmatched. CDR1 is SGHRS and CDR2 is YFSETQ in the germline V gene. The CDR3 nucleotides read TGCGCCAGCAGCTTGAACAGGGGATTTGAGCAGTTCTTC. Translation: CASSLNRGFEQFF.

This sequence joins TRBV6-4 and TRBJ1-5, with D tentatively TRBD1 (6 bases). The CDR3 consists of 19 residues. Germline V gene lookup returns CDR1 MRHNA and CDR2 SNTAGT. V was cut by 2 bases and J by 7 bases, with 27 bases left in between. The CDR3 loop is CASSDPTGVLTHPKQPQHF. CDR3 DNA sequence: TGTGCCAGCAGTGACCCGACAGGAGTATTAACCCACCCCAAGCAGCCCCAGCATTTT.

This chain connects TRBV27 to TRBJ2-1; 8 bases agree with TRBD2. The CDR3 sequence is 17 residues long. In germline, CDR1 is MNHEY, CDR2 SMNVEV (reference sequence). The V and J ends lost 6 bases and 7 bases, in that order; junction bases with no gene match: 17. The CDR3 here is CASSTNIAGRKRNEQFF. For the CDR3, the DNA is TGTGCCAGCAGCACCAATATAGCGGGGAGAAAAAGGAATGAGCAGTTCTTC.

The chain uses TRBV7-9 and TRBJ1-2, with TRBD1 as a possible D gene (5 bases). V was clipped by 6 bases and J by 4 bases, with 12 bases between them. Germline lookup yields CDR1 SEHNR and CDR2 FQNEAQ (reference sequence). The CDR3 covers 13 residues. Here the CDR3 reads CASRTAVGYGYTF. The CDR3 DNA is TGTGCCAGCAGGACAGCCGTCGGCTATGGCTACACCTTC.

This sequence joins TRBV7-9 and TRBJ2-2; D may be TRBD1 (5 bases). With 5 bases removed from V and 0 bases from J, the gap between germline ends came to 10 bases. Germline-derived CDR1 and CDR2 are SEHNR and FQNEAQ (reference sequence). The CDR3 totals 15 residues. CDR3 region: CASSPRTTNTGELFF. The CDR3 nucleotides read TGTGCCAGCAGCCCCAGGACAACGAACACCGGGGAGCTGTTTTTT.

The chain uses TRBV5-1 and TRBJ2-3; D is perhaps TRBD2 (5 bases). The germline V and J ends were trimmed by 0 bases and 4 bases, with 15 bases remaining between them. Germline assignment: CDR1 SGHRS and CDR2 YFSETQ. CDR3 length equals 16 residues. CDR3 sequence: CASSLGYGNRADTQYF. CDR3 DNA sequence: TGCGCCAGCAGCTTGGGTTACGGGAATCGGGCAGATACGCAGTATTTT.

The gene calls are TRBV7-9 and TRBJ2-3, with D possibly matching TRBD1 (6 bases). The germline V gene encodes CDR1 SEHNR and CDR2 FQNEAQ (reference sequence). V was pared by 0 bases and J by 4 bases, with 14 bases between. The CDR3 is made up of 16 amino acids. The CDR3 here is CASSLAGQGRADTQYF. The CDR3 region has the DNA TGTGCCAGCAGCTTAGCGGGGCAGGGGCGGGCAGATACGCAGTATTTT.

The rearrangement joins TRBV7-9 to TRBJ2-5, with 7 bases aligning to TRBD2. The germline V gene has CDR1 SEHNR and CDR2 FQNEAQ (reference sequence). The trim removed 1 base at V and 1 base at J, leaving 12 bases unmatched. The CDR3 is made up of 18 amino acids. The CDR3 DNA sequence: TGTGCCAGCAGCTTAGGATCCGGGACTATGTCCTCCCAAGAGACCCAGTACTTC. Translation gives CASSLGSGTMSSQETQYF.

The chain is built from TRBV7-8 and TRBJ1-1; D call uncertain. V dropped 2 bases and J dropped 5 bases, with 15 bases sitting between them. CDR1 is SGHVS, CDR2 FQNEAQ, per germline. CDR3 length: 15 residues. As DNA, the CDR3 is TGTGCCAGCAGCTTATCTTTATCCGGGGAAACTGAAGCTTTCTTT. It codes for CASSLSLSGETEAFF.

The genes are TRBV6-6 and TRBJ1-2; 9 bases map to TRBD1. CDR3 length: 15 amino acids. Germline V lookup: CDR1 MNHNY, CDR2 SVGAGI (reference sequence). With V trimmed by 2 bases and J by 4 bases, 5 bases remained unmatched. The CDR3 nucleotides read TGTGCCAGCAGTTACCCGGGACAGGGCGGCTATGGCTACACCTTC. Its protein is CASSYPGQGGYGYTF.

This chain links TRBV5-1 with TRBJ2-4; 7 bases align to TRBD2. CDR1 is SGHRS and CDR2 is YFSETQ in the germline V gene. V lost 4 bases, J lost 1 base, and 11 bases stayed unmatched. CDR3 length: 17 residues. CDR3 coding DNA: TGCGCCAGCAGCGCGACTAGCCTCGAGACCGCCAAAAACATTCAGTACTTC. This encodes CASSATSLETAKNIQYF. The entire variable domain, with the rest obtained from reference TRBV5-1 and TRBJ2-4, is as follows: KAGVTQTPRYLIKTRGQQVTLSCSPISGHRSVSWYQQTPGQGLQFLFEYFSETQRNKGNFPGRFSGRQFSNSRSEMNVSTLELGDSALYLCASSATSLETAKNIQYFGAGTRLSVL.

This chain joins TRBV28 and TRBJ2-1; D not certain. Germline V gene lookup returns CDR1 MDHEN and CDR2 SYDVKM. The V end was cut by 3 bases, the J end by 4 bases, with 4 bases between. The CDR3 totals 12 residues. The CDR3 DNA follows: TGTGCCAGCAGTTTGACTTACAATGAGCAGTTCTTC. Translated, it gives CASSLTYNEQFF.

V and J are TRBV5-1 and TRBJ2-1, with D perhaps matching TRBD2 (5 bases). V shed 4 bases and J shed 7 bases, with 15 bases lying between them. Germline V lookup: CDR1 SGHRS, CDR2 YFSETQ. There are 14 residues in the CDR3. The chain's CDR3 is CASSLDGGWNEQFF. The DNA of the CDR3 is TGCGCCAGCAGCCTCGATGGAGGATGGAATGAGCAGTTCTTC.

The CDR3 DNA reads as TGTGCCAGCAGCTTCGAACTTAGCACAGATACGCAGTATTTT. This encodes CASSFELSTDTQYF. J is TRBJ2-3 and V is TRBV11-3; no firm D call. Deletions cut 3 bases from V and 0 bases from J, with 7 bases between. The length of the CDR3 is 14 residues. Germline V gene lookup returns CDR1 SGHNT and CDR2 YENEEA. Looking up the rest from reference TRBV11-3 and TRBJ2-3 gives the full variable domain: EAGVVQSPRYKIIEKKQPVAFWCNPISGHNTLYWYLQNLGQGPELLIRYENEEAVDDSQLPKDRFSAERLKGVDSTLKIQPAELGDSAVYLCASSFELSTDTQYFGPGTRLTVL.

The V gene is TRBV4-2, the J gene TRBJ1-3, with TRBD1 matching over 9 bases. The germline V gene encodes CDR1 LGHNA and CDR2 YNFKEQ. The CDR3 is 21 amino acids. Trimming cost V 1 base and J 0 bases; bases outside gene matches: 16. CDR3 protein: CASSQGWDRAESGGSGNTIYF. The CDR3 coding sequence is TGTGCCAGCAGCCAAGGTTGGGACAGGGCCGAATCCGGCGGCTCTGGAAACACCATATATTTT.